The 15 T cell receptor beta chains reported below all come from one sample, sequenced in a study of control samples from healthy donors and cancer patients. The repertoire was sequenced with immunoSEQ multiplex PCR; TCRdb's copy has only in-frame clones and lacks some. The sample lists about 110,000 clones, about nine tenths seen once, with approximately 7.8% in the top ten. The sequenced sample was blood. The source is a woman aged 18-29 years in good health.

The genes are TRBV15 and TRBJ2-3, with TRBD2 matching 10 bases. This CDR3 comprises 16 residues. V was pared by 6 bases and J by 1 base, with 7 bases of the junction left unmatched. Germline assignment: CDR1 LNHNV and CDR2 YYDKDF (reference sequence). The CDR3, as DNA: TGTGCCACCAGTCAAGGACTAGCGGATGGCACAGATACGCAGTATTTT. Translation: CATSQGLADGTDTQYF.

The V call is TRBV23-1, the J call TRBJ2-2; 10 bases map to TRBD2. TRBV23-1 is sorted into the ORF group, with uncertain function. Germline trimming cut 0 bases from V and 1 base from J; bases unmatched to any gene: 2. The length of the CDR3 is 17 residues. DNA for the CDR3: TGCGCCAGCAGTCAATCAGTAGCGGGAGGGAACACCGGGGAGCTGTTTTTT. Its translation is CASSQSVAGGNTGELFF.

This clone was recorded only once. The V and J genes are TRBV7-3 and TRBJ2-3; D is unclear. This CDR3 region has 13 residues. Trimming took off 3 bases at V and 1 base at J, with 5 bases between the two ends. The V gene's germline CDR1 is SGHTA and CDR2 FQGTGA. Written as DNA, the CDR3 is TGTGCCAGCAGCTTTCTCGGCACAGATACGCAGTATTTT. Its protein is CASSFLGTDTQYF. Using reference TRBV7-3 and TRBJ2-3 for the parts outside the CDR3, the full variable domain is GAGVSQTPSNKVTEKGKYVELRCDPISGHTALYWYRQSLGQGPEFLIYFQGTGAADDSGLPNDRFFAVRPEGSVSTLKIQRTERGDSAVYLCASSFLGTDTQYFGPGTRLTVL.

This chain uses TRBV27 with TRBJ1-1; 10 positions agree with TRBD1. V lost 1 base to trimming and J lost 4 bases; unmatched junction nucleotides: 3. Germline lookup yields CDR1 MNHEY and CDR2 SMNVEV (reference sequence). CDR3 length equals 15 residues. CDR3: CASSLYRTGGTEAFF. As DNA, the CDR3 is TGTGCCAGCAGTTTATATAGGACAGGGGGCACTGAAGCTTTCTTT.

The chain links TRBV12-5 to TRBJ2-1; 8 bases match TRBD2. The CDR3 has 15 amino acids. V was clipped by 6 bases and J by 6 bases; unmatched bases: 10. Germline lookup yields CDR1 LGHNT and CDR2 FRNRAP. The CDR3 region is CASGPGAGVFNEQFF. The DNA of the CDR3 is TGTGCTAGTGGACCCGGAGCGGGGGTTTTCAATGAGCAGTTCTTC.

This chain links TRBV24-1 with TRBJ1-5, with 10 nucleotides matching TRBD1. Germline CDR1 and CDR2: KGHDR and SFDVKD. CDR3 size: 15 residues. The V and J ends lost 4 bases and 7 bases, in that order; junction bases with no gene match: 6. CDR3 sequence (DNA): TGTGCCACCAGTGACTCCGGGACAGGGGACCAGCCCCAGCATTTT. Amino acid sequence: CATSDSGTGDQPQHF.

Comments on this clone: The same CDR3 can be traced to other DNA sequences in this sample. The V call is TRBV28, the J call TRBJ2-5; the D is unclear. Germline lookup yields CDR1 MDHEN and CDR2 SYDVKM. V lost 6 bases to trimming and J lost 1 base, with 3 bases between them. This CDR3 is built from 11 residues. CDR3 loop: CASRVQETQYF. The CDR3, as DNA: TGTGCCAGCAGGGTCCAAGAGACCCAGTACTTC.

This chain uses TRBV30 with TRBJ2-2; unclear D gene. The germline V gene encodes CDR1 GTSNPN and CDR2 SVGIG (reference sequence). With 5 bases removed from V and 3 bases from J, the gap between germline ends came to 10 bases. The CDR3 is 13 amino acids. CDR3 sequence: CAWARVDTGELFF. In DNA, the CDR3 is TGTGCCTGGGCAAGGGTGGACACCGGGGAGCTGTTTTTT. Full variable domain (outside the CDR3, taken from reference TRBV30 and TRBJ2-2): SQTIHQWPATLVQPVGSPLSLECTVEGTSNPNLYWYRQAAGRGLQLLFYSVGIGQISSEVPQNLSASRPQDRQFILSSKKLLLSDSGFYLCAWARVDTGELFFGEGSRLTVL.

The chain joins TRBV7-9 to TRBJ2-3; no clear D. Per germline, CDR1 SEHNR and CDR2 FQNEAQ (reference sequence). The CDR3 runs 11 residues. Trimming removed 11 bases at V and 4 bases at J, with 10 bases between. CDR3 DNA sequence: TGTGCCGGCGGCGCAGCAGATACGCAGTATTTT. This sequence encodes CAGGAADTQYF. The full variable domain, with the rest looked up from reference TRBV7-9 and TRBJ2-3, is DTGVSQNPRHKITKRGQNVTFRCDPISEHNRLYWYRQTLGQGPEFLTYFQNEAQLEKSRLLSDRFSAERPKGSFSTLEIQRTEQGDSAMYLCAGGAADTQYFGPGTRLTVL.

The J gene is TRBJ1-6, the V gene TRBV7-2; D might be TRBD1 (5 bases). This CDR3 has 16 residues. Germline loops: CDR1 SGHTA, CDR2 FQGNSA. Trimming stripped 5 bases from V and 9 bases from J, with 20 bases between. The CDR3 DNA is TGTGCCAGCAGCCTCGCAGTGGGGACGCCTGGTTCACCCCTCCACTTT. Translation gives CASSLAVGTPGSPLHF.

J is TRBJ1-5 and V is TRBV27; the D is unclear. CDR1 is MNHEY and CDR2 is SMNVEV in the germline V gene (reference sequence). V was clipped by 5 bases and J by 6 bases, with 17 bases between them. The CDR3 contains 15 residues. The CDR3, as DNA: TGTGCCAGCAGTCCAACAGTGAGTCAGGCTCAGCCCCAGCATTTT. Protein: CASSPTVSQAQPQHF.

The chain combines TRBV2 with TRBJ2-7, with D perhaps matching TRBD2 (6 bases). V was trimmed by 4 bases and J by 3 bases, leaving 10 bases between them. Germline V lookup: CDR1 SNHLY, CDR2 FYNNEI. The CDR3 runs to 13 residues. The CDR3 DNA reads as TGTGCCAGCAGTGGTTCCGGGGGCTACGAGCAGTACTTC. As protein: CASSGSGGYEQYF.

CDR3 in DNA: TGTGCCAGCAGTTACATCGAAACACTATACGAGCAGTACTTC. Amino acids: CASSYIETLYEQYF. The chain has TRBV6-2 or TRBV6-3 and TRBJ2-7; no definite D call. The CDR3 extends over 14 amino acids. The germline V gene has CDR1 MNHEY and CDR2 SVGEGT. V lost 2 bases and J 4 bases, leaving 12 bases between the germline ends.

The V call is TRBV7-3, the J call TRBJ2-7; D unclear. The germline V gene has CDR1 SGHTA and CDR2 FQGTGA. The CDR3 extends over 15 amino acids. Trimming removed 2 bases at V and 2 bases at J, with 13 bases between. The CDR3 spells CASSLGPISAYEQYF. CDR3 DNA: TGTGCCAGCAGCTTAGGCCCCATAAGTGCCTACGAGCAGTACTTC.

J is TRBJ1-3 and V is TRBV29-1, with D possibly TRBD1 on 6 matching bases. The length of the CDR3 is 14 residues. Trimming cost V 6 bases and J 2 bases, with 14 bases left between them. In germline, CDR1 is SQVTM, CDR2 ANQGSEA. CDR3 loop: CSVYREGTGNTIYF. In DNA, the CDR3 is TGCAGCGTGTACAGGGAGGGGACTGGAAACACCATATATTTT.